The 32 T cell receptor beta chains presented below share a single source sample, sequenced in a study of blood T cell repertoires in COVID-19. Generated by immunoSEQ multiplex PCR, the TCRdb table keeps only in-frame clones and is missing some. The data contain 350,000 to 450,000 clones, more than 70% of them seen just once; the ten biggest clones take up around 1.9%. The sample consisted of PBMCs or T cells enriched from blood (not recorded which). The receptors were sampled from a man aged 40-55 years in a cohort exposed to, infected with or recovered from COVID-19 (not recorded which).

V gene TRBV7-2 combines with J gene TRBJ2-1; 12 bases align to TRBD2. The trim removed 4 bases at V and 9 bases at J, leaving 4 bases unmatched. CDR1 and CDR2 from the germline V gene are SGHTA and FQGNSA. This CDR3 is 14 amino acids long. CDR3 loop: CASSSTSGRFEQFF. The CDR3 region has the DNA TGTGCCAGCAGCTCGACTAGCGGGAGATTTGAGCAGTTCTTC.

CDR3 bases: TGTGCCAGCAGCCAGCGGGGGCAAGGTGGCTACACCTTC. Its translation is CASSQRGQGGYTF. V and J are TRBV7-9 and TRBJ1-2, with a possible D match to TRBD1 (6 bases). Germline CDR1 SEHNR, CDR2 FQNEAQ (reference sequence). Trimming stripped 5 bases from V and 7 bases from J, with 14 bases between. CDR3 length: 13 amino acids. Full variable domain (outside the CDR3, taken from reference TRBV7-9 and TRBJ1-2): DTGVSQNPRHKITKRGQNVTFRCDPISEHNRLYWYRQTLGQGPEFLTYFQNEAQLEKSRLLSDRFSAERPKGSFSTLEIQRTEQGDSAMYLCASSQRGQGGYTFGSGTRLTVV.

The chain employs TRBV11-2 and TRBJ2-5; possible D gene TRBD2, 6 bases. Trimming removed 4 bases at V and 4 bases at J, with 22 bases between. CDR3 size: 17 residues. Germline V CDR1 and CDR2: SGHAT, FQNNGV. The DNA for the CDR3 is TGTGCCAGCAGCTCCTTGGGGCTGAGCGGGCAGGGAGAGACCCAGTACTTC. As protein: CASSSLGLSGQGETQYF.

The V call is TRBV30, the J call TRBJ1-6; D unresolved. The CDR3 is 15 amino acids. V dropped 0 bases and J dropped 0 bases, with 6 bases sitting between them. In germline, CDR1 is GTSNPN, CDR2 SVGIG (reference sequence). The DNA for the CDR3 is TGTGCCTGGAGTGTTGGAGGCTCCTATAATTCACCCCTCCACTTT. It specifies CAWSVGGSYNSPLHF.

CDR3 in DNA: TGTGCCAGCAGTTCGACAGGGACTTACACCGGGGAGCTGTTTTTT. Its translation: CASSSTGTYTGELFF. The genes are TRBV28 and TRBJ2-2, with a possible D match to TRBD1 (7 bases). Germline V gives CDR1 MDHEN, CDR2 SYDVKM. Trimming pared 4 bases from V and 3 bases from J, leaving 12 bases between. This CDR3 has 15 residues.

The chain recombines TRBV7-6 with TRBJ2-2; 7 bases map to TRBD2. Trimming at V came to 5 bases and at J to 11 bases, leaving 14 bases not matched to a gene. The CDR3 runs to 15 residues. Germline assignment: CDR1 SGHVS and CDR2 FNYEAQ. This CDR3 reads CASSPGTAGLRELFF. The CDR3 DNA reads TGTGCCAGCAGCCCAGGCACAGCGGGGTTACGAGAGCTGTTTTTT.

This clone was picked up a small number of times. Other DNA sequences in this sample translate to the same CDR3. The chain couples TRBV5-1 to TRBJ1-1, with D unclear. V dropped 1 base and J dropped 0 bases, with 7 bases sitting between them. In germline, CDR1 is SGHRS, CDR2 YFSETQ. This CDR3 is built from 14 residues. The CDR3 coding sequence is TGCGCCAGCAGCTTGAGCGGCATGAACACTGAAGCTTTCTTT. It encodes CASSLSGMNTEAFF.

This clone appeared a single time. The chain joins TRBV13 to TRBJ1-2, with 8 bases matching TRBD1. J lost 6 bases, V lost 5 bases, and 5 bases had no gene match. The CDR3 is 13 amino acids. Germline V CDR1 and CDR2: PRHDT, FYEKMQ (reference sequence). The CDR3 sequence is CASSKLGQDGYTF. As DNA, the CDR3 is TGTGCCAGCAGCAAACTGGGACAGGATGGCTACACCTTC.

The chain recombines TRBV9 with TRBJ1-5; D is possibly TRBD1 (5 bases). This CDR3 comprises 13 residues. Germline values: CDR1 SGDLS, CDR2 YYNGEE. Trimming removed 7 bases from V and 3 bases from J, with 11 bases in between. The DNA for the CDR3 is TGTGCCAGCTCACAGGACTACAATCAGCCCCAGCATTTT. As protein: CASSQDYNQPQHF.

This chain uses TRBV19 with TRBJ1-2; D is perhaps TRBD1 (6 bases). Germline CDR1 reads LNHDA; CDR2 reads SQIVND (reference sequence). The CDR3 has 17 residues. The V and J ends lost 6 bases and 0 bases respectively, with 20 bases between them. CDR3: CASRAILGDNANYGYTF. The CDR3 bases are TGTGCCAGTAGAGCCATTTTAGGGGACAATGCTAACTATGGCTACACCTTC. The full variable domain, with the rest looked up from reference TRBV19 and TRBJ1-2, is DGGITQSPKYLFRKEGQNVTLSCEQNLNHDAMYWYRQDPGQGLRLIYYSQIVNDFQKGDIAEGYSVSREKKESFPLTVTSAQKNPTAFYLCASRAILGDNANYGYTFGSGTRLTVV.

This chain uses TRBV6-2 or TRBV6-3 with TRBJ2-1; D gene uncertain. The CDR3 consists of 14 residues. V was pared by 2 bases and J by 0 bases, with 5 bases between. The V gene's germline CDR1 is MNHEY and CDR2 SVGEGT. CDR3 sequence reads: CASSYRSSYNEQFF. DNA for the CDR3: TGTGCCAGCAGTTACCGGAGCTCCTACAATGAGCAGTTCTTC.

J is TRBJ2-1 and V is TRBV11-1; the D is unclear. With 3 bases removed from V and 8 bases from J, the gap between germline ends came to 14 bases. This CDR3 is built from 14 residues. Germline V gives CDR1 SGHAT, CDR2 FQDESV (reference sequence). The CDR3 DNA follows: TGTGCCAGCAGCTTGGCCGGAGAGGTAGATGAGCAGTTCTTC. Protein sequence: CASSLAGEVDEQFF.

This sequence joins TRBV6-5 and TRBJ2-1, with 12 bases that match TRBD2. The CDR3 totals 14 residues. Germline CDR1 MNHEY, CDR2 SVGAGI. Trimming at V came to 8 bases and at J to 4 bases, leaving 3 bases not matched to a gene. In DNA, the CDR3 is TGTGCCAGCCAAGGGACTAGCGGGTACAATGAGCAGTTCTTC. Its translation is CASQGTSGYNEQFF.

V and J are TRBV10-3 and TRBJ2-7; 9 bases fit TRBD2. Per germline, CDR1 ENHRY and CDR2 SYGVKD. This CDR3 has 16 amino acids. Unmatched junction bases numbered 8, after V lost 0 bases and J lost 5 bases. CDR3: CAISESNAGGPHEQYF. DNA of the CDR3: TGTGCCATCAGTGAGTCGAATGCGGGAGGGCCCCACGAGCAGTACTTC.

This chain uses TRBV6-5 with TRBJ1-1; 7 bases agree with TRBD1. The CDR3 runs 13 residues. Germline V gives CDR1 MNHEY, CDR2 SVGAGI. V shed 10 bases and J 4 bases; nucleotides not matched to a gene: 9. The CDR3 DNA follows: TGTGCCATCCAGTTACAGGGGCTCACTGAAGCTTTCTTT. Its protein is CAIQLQGLTEAFF.

The genes are TRBV30 and TRBJ1-3, with 8 nucleotides matching TRBD1. Germline V CDR1 and CDR2: GTSNPN, SVGIG (reference sequence). The trim removed 0 bases at V and 3 bases at J, leaving 7 bases unmatched. The CDR3 is 16 amino acids. CDR3 nucleotide sequence: TGTGCCTGGAGTGTACTGCAGACAGGGGTTGGAAACACCATATATTTT. Translation gives CAWSVLQTGVGNTIYF.

V and J are TRBV7-9 and TRBJ2-7; D gene unclear. CDR3 length: 13 amino acids. Trimming took off 5 bases at V and 0 bases at J, with 8 bases between the two ends. Germline V gene data show CDR1 as SEHNR and CDR2 as FQNEAQ (reference sequence). The CDR3 sequence is CASSLPLSYEQYF. CDR3 bases: TGTGCCAGCAGCCTCCCCCTCTCCTACGAGCAGTACTTC.

This clone has only one observation. The chain employs TRBV18 and TRBJ1-1; the D gene is possibly TRBD1 (5 bases). Germline V gene data show CDR1 as KGHSH and CDR2 as LQKENI. V was trimmed by 0 bases and J by 1 base, leaving 12 bases between them. CDR3 size: 16 residues. This CDR3 reads CASSPPSAGKNTEAFF. CDR3 nucleotide sequence: TGTGCCAGCTCACCACCCTCGGCAGGGAAGAACACTGAAGCTTTCTTT.

This rearrangement joins TRBV27 to TRBJ2-7; 13 nucleotides agree with TRBD2. CDR1 is MNHEY and CDR2 is SMNVEV in the germline V gene (reference sequence). CDR3 length equals 15 residues. Trimming removed 4 bases from V and 5 bases from J; junction bases left unmatched: 5. CDR3 nucleotide sequence: TGTGCCAGCAGTTCTCGACTAGCGGGAGGAAACGAGCAGTACTTC. It codes for CASSSRLAGGNEQYF.

The J gene is TRBJ1-5, the V gene TRBV7-9; 7 positions agree with TRBD1. This CDR3 comprises 14 residues. Germline V gives CDR1 SEHNR, CDR2 FQNEAQ (reference sequence). V trimming: 2 bases; J trimming: 5 bases; junction bases outside the gene matches: 3. In DNA, the CDR3 is TGTGCCAGCAGCTTACGGGACAGCGATCAGCCCCAGCATTTT. Its protein is CASSLRDSDQPQHF.

This clone occurred once. One end of the junction fails to match germline, which may point to a read error. V and J are TRBV2 and TRBJ1-1; the D gene is possibly TRBD1 (5 bases). The CDR3 totals 11 residues. Germline V gene data show CDR1 as SNHLY and CDR2 as FYNNEI. CDR3 in amino acids: CASSERGEELF. The CDR3 DNA reads as TGTGCCAGCAGTGAAAGAGGGGAGGAACTCTTT.

V gene TRBV6-5 combines with J gene TRBJ1-1, with a tentative D call TRBD1 (6 bases). Germline CDR1 is MNHEY and CDR2 is SVGAGI. The CDR3 covers 14 residues. Trimming cost V 7 bases and J 6 bases, with 18 bases left between them. In nucleotides, the CDR3 is TGTGCCAGCATCCCGAGCGGGGGGCAGGCTGAAGCTTTCTTT. It translates to CASIPSGGQAEAFF.

The chain links TRBV28 to TRBJ1-3, with D possibly TRBD1 on 5 matching bases. The CDR3 is made up of 14 amino acids. Germline values: CDR1 MDHEN, CDR2 SYDVKM. V lost 11 bases, J lost 0 bases, and 14 bases lay in between. CDR3 sequence: CAAGRENSGNTIYF. The DNA for the CDR3 is TGTGCCGCGGGACGGGAGAACTCTGGAAACACCATATATTTT.

This chain joins TRBV18 and TRBJ1-6; 9 bases fit TRBD1. With V trimmed by 5 bases and J by 6 bases, 2 bases remained unmatched. CDR1 is KGHSH, CDR2 LQKENI, per germline. The CDR3 contains 14 residues. The CDR3 protein is CASSTDRGNSPLHF. For the CDR3, the DNA is TGTGCCAGCTCAACGGACAGGGGTAATTCACCCCTCCACTTT.

The chain links TRBV6-5 to TRBJ1-3; D gene ambiguous. CDR3 length equals 16 residues. Germline CDR1 MNHEY, CDR2 SVGAGI. The ends were cut back, 1 base at V and 0 bases at J, with 10 bases in the middle. This chain's CDR3 is CASSYLPVLSGNTIYF. The DNA of the CDR3 is TGTGCCAGCAGTTACTTACCAGTGCTCTCTGGAAACACCATATATTTT.

This chain links TRBV5-1 with TRBJ2-7; no reliable D call. Germline V gene sequence: CDR1 SGHRS, CDR2 YFSETQ. V lost 4 bases to trimming and J lost 3 bases, with 17 bases between them. This CDR3 spans 15 amino acids. The CDR3 protein is CASSPAESGLYEQYF. In nucleotides, the CDR3 is TGCGCCAGCAGCCCCGCCGAGAGTGGTCTCTACGAGCAGTACTTC. The full variable domain, rest sourced from reference TRBV5-1 and TRBJ2-7, is KAGVTQTPRYLIKTRGQQVTLSCSPISGHRSVSWYQQTPGQGLQFLFEYFSETQRNKGNFPGRFSGRQFSNSRSEMNVSTLELGDSALYLCASSPAESGLYEQYFGPGTRLTVT.

The chain couples TRBV5-4 to TRBJ1-1; D perhaps matches TRBD1 (6 bases). Germline values: CDR1 SGHNT, CDR2 YYREEE (reference sequence). Deletions cut 0 bases from V and 4 bases from J, with 13 bases between. The CDR3 sequence is 15 residues long. CDR3: CASSLDSQGITEAFF. In DNA, the CDR3 is TGTGCCAGCAGCTTGGATTCCCAGGGGATCACTGAAGCTTTCTTT.

This chain links TRBV6-4 with TRBJ1-2; no firm D call. V was shortened by 0 bases and J by 4 bases, with 12 bases between the two germline ends. Germline V gene sequence: CDR1 MRHNA, CDR2 SNTAGT. The length of the CDR3 is 15 residues. The CDR3 bases are TGTGCCAGCAGTGACTCGAGTCTGGGCAGCTATGGCTACACCTTC. Amino acids: CASSDSSLGSYGYTF.

The CDR3 here is CASSPYNRERYNSPLHF. Here the CDR3 DNA reads TGTGCCAGCAGCCCGTATAACAGGGAGAGATATAATTCACCCCTCCACTTT. This sequence joins TRBV7-6 and TRBJ1-6; perhaps TRBD1 as D (6 bases). This CDR3 comprises 17 residues. V lost 5 bases and J 4 bases, leaving 18 bases between the germline ends. Germline lookup yields CDR1 SGHVS and CDR2 FNYEAQ.

J is TRBJ2-7 and V is TRBV28; D may be TRBD2 (6 bases). Trimming removed 9 bases at V and 4 bases at J, with 13 bases between. Germline CDR1 reads MDHEN; CDR2 reads SYDVKM. The CDR3 has 12 amino acids. The CDR3 DNA reads as TGTGCCAGTAGCGGAGTGGCTTACGAGCAGTACTTC. This translates into CASSGVAYEQYF.

This rearrangement joins TRBV18 to TRBJ1-2; D is unresolved. Germline loops: CDR1 KGHSH, CDR2 LQKENI. Trimming stripped 2 bases from V and 3 bases from J, with 7 bases between. The length of the CDR3 is 13 residues. The CDR3 reads CASSPEPYYGYTF. The CDR3 nucleotides read TGTGCCAGCTCACCAGAGCCTTACTATGGCTACACCTTC. The full variable domain, its missing parts supplied by reference TRBV18 and TRBJ1-2, is NAGVMQNPRHLVRRRGQEARLRCSPMKGHSHVYWYRQLPEEGLKFMVYLQKENIIDESGMPKERFSAEFPKEGPSILRIQQVVRGDSAAYFCASSPEPYYGYTFGSGTRLTVV.

This chain joins TRBV6-5 and TRBJ1-6, with 8 bases identical to TRBD1. The CDR3 consists of 14 residues. Per germline, CDR1 MNHEY and CDR2 SVGAGI. With 6 bases clipped from V and 6 bases from J, the junction kept 4 bases outside the gene matches. CDR3 loop: CASRGQDSNSPLHF. CDR3 bases: TGTGCCAGCAGGGGACAGGATAGTAATTCACCCCTCCACTTT.